Following are 13 T cell receptor beta chains from one sample sequenced in a study of cytomegalovirus exposure and HLA in healthy donors. Using immunoSEQ multiplex PCR, the repertoire was profiled, and TCRdb retains in-frame clones only, with some absent. The sample carries approximately 46,000 clones, 92% recorded once. Sequenced input: PBMCs. These receptors all come from a man aged 18 to 29 in good health and CMV-seronegative.

The rearrangement joins TRBV6-1 to TRBJ2-1, with TRBD2 identical over 7 bases. The CDR3 extends over 12 amino acids. Germline V lookup: CDR1 MNHNS, CDR2 SASEGT. V gave up 5 bases and J gave up 8 bases; unmatched junction bases: 3. The DNA of the CDR3 is TGTGCCAGCAGTTATGGGGGGGATGAGCAGTTCTTC. It specifies CASSYGGDEQFF.

The chain recombines TRBV10-2 with TRBJ2-7; TRBD2 aligns across 10 bases. Germline V gene lookup returns CDR1 WSHSY and CDR2 SAAADI. V was pared by 0 bases and J by 7 bases, with 6 bases of the junction left unmatched. This CDR3 region has 15 residues. The CDR3 sequence is CASSESILAGREQYF. CDR3 bases: TGCGCCAGCAGTGAGTCGATACTAGCGGGAAGGGAGCAGTACTTC.

The chain couples TRBV30 to TRBJ2-2; 11 positions match TRBD2. The trim removed 4 bases at V and 6 bases at J, leaving 16 bases unmatched. This CDR3 has 18 residues. Per germline, CDR1 GTSNPN and CDR2 SVGIG (reference sequence). CDR3 amino acids: CAWNGRISGRVGAGELFF. Here the CDR3 DNA reads TGTGCCTGGAATGGTCGGATTAGCGGGAGGGTTGGGGCCGGGGAGCTGTTTTTT.

V is TRBV6-5 and J is TRBJ1-2; 9 bases are shared with TRBD1. The CDR3 contains 14 residues. CDR1 MNHEY and CDR2 SVGAGI come from the germline V gene. The junction had 8 bases not matched to a gene; V was cut back by 8 bases and J by 4 bases. CDR3 DNA sequence: TGTGCCAGCGGACCGGGACAGGGCGGCTATGGCTACACCTTC. It encodes CASGPGQGGYGYTF.

The rearrangement joins TRBV5-5 to TRBJ2-3, with D tentatively TRBD2 (6 bases). The CDR3 loop spans 15 amino acids. V was shortened by 4 bases and J by 0 bases, with 12 bases between the two germline ends. From germline, CDR1 is SGHKS and CDR2 YYEKEE (reference sequence). The CDR3 nucleotides read TGTGCCAGCAGCCGAGGACTACCCAGCACAGATACGCAGTATTTT. This gives the protein CASSRGLPSTDTQYF.

V usage is TRBV7-9 and J usage is TRBJ2-2, with 7 bases fitting TRBD2. Germline V CDR1 and CDR2: SEHNR, FQNEAQ (reference sequence). The trim removed 2 bases at V and 5 bases at J, leaving 5 bases unmatched. The CDR3 runs to 15 residues. The CDR3 reads CASSLSLAVTGELFF. The CDR3 DNA sequence: TGTGCCAGCAGCTTAAGTCTAGCGGTAACCGGGGAGCTGTTTTTT.

The CDR3 nucleotides read TGTGCCAGCAGCCCGGGACAGGGGCCCGTAAGGGGCTACACCTTC. This encodes CASSPGQGPVRGYTF. The chain couples TRBV7-8 to TRBJ1-2; TRBD1 matches at 10 bases. Germline loops: CDR1 SGHVS, CDR2 FQNEAQ. With V trimmed by 5 bases and J by 8 bases, 11 bases remained unmatched. This CDR3 has 15 amino acids. Filled out from reference TRBV7-8 and TRBJ1-2, the complete variable domain reads GAGVSQSPRYKVAKRGQDVALRCDPISGHVSLFWYQQALGQGPEFLTYFQNEAQLDKSGLPSDRFFAERPEGSVSTLKIQRTQQEDSAVYLCASSPGQGPVRGYTFGSGTRLTVV.

The chain carries TRBV5-1 and TRBJ1-2; D may be TRBD1 (6 bases). The V gene's germline CDR1 is SGHRS and CDR2 YFSETQ. The CDR3 totals 13 residues. The ends were cut back, 4 bases at V and 2 bases at J, with 9 bases in the middle. The CDR3 region is CASSVQGNYGYTF. The CDR3, as DNA: TGCGCCAGCAGCGTACAGGGAAACTATGGCTACACCTTC.

On this clone itself: The sample holds other DNA sequences that translate to the same CDR3. This chain joins TRBV7-3 and TRBJ2-5; unclear D gene. CDR3 length: 13 residues. Germline V gene lookup returns CDR1 SGHTA and CDR2 FQGTGA. V was clipped by 1 base and J by 4 bases, with 7 bases between them. The CDR3 nucleotides read TGTGCCAGCAGCTTAAACTCCGGAGAGACCCAGTACTTC. It specifies CASSLNSGETQYF.

The chain has TRBV27 and TRBJ2-2; 7 bases align to TRBD1. Germline CDR1 and CDR2: MNHEY and SMNVEV (reference sequence). The CDR3 has 15 amino acids. The ends lost 7 bases at V and 8 bases at J; junction bases unmatched: 13. The CDR3 here is CASTPLRQGGGELFF. In nucleotides, the CDR3 is TGTGCCAGCACCCCGCTTCGACAGGGCGGGGGGGAGCTGTTTTTT.

The rearrangement joins TRBV13 to TRBJ2-2, with D maybe TRBD1 (6 bases). CDR1 PRHDT and CDR2 FYEKMQ come from the germline V gene (reference sequence). CDR3 length: 15 residues. V gave up 5 bases and J gave up 8 bases, with 18 bases separating them. The CDR3 here is CASSLTHRERGELFF. Written as DNA, the CDR3 is TGTGCCAGCAGCCTCACGCACAGGGAAAGGGGGGAGCTGTTTTTT.

The chain is built from TRBV5-1 and TRBJ1-4; 7 bases map to TRBD1. V trimming: 6 bases; J trimming: 6 bases; junction bases outside the gene matches: 11. The V gene's germline CDR1 is SGHRS and CDR2 YFSETQ. This CDR3 has 15 residues. The CDR3 DNA sequence: TGCGCCAGCACCACCAGCAGGGGGATCGATGAAAAACTGTTTTTT. This codes for CASTTSRGIDEKLFF. The whole variable domain, filled in from reference TRBV5-1 and TRBJ1-4, reads KAGVTQTPRYLIKTRGQQVTLSCSPISGHRSVSWYQQTPGQGLQFLFEYFSETQRNKGNFPGRFSGRQFSNSRSEMNVSTLELGDSALYLCASTTSRGIDEKLFFGSGTQLSVL.

The gene calls are TRBV5-1 and TRBJ2-7; possible D gene TRBD2, 6 bases. This CDR3 has 15 amino acids. Germline V gene sequence: CDR1 SGHRS, CDR2 YFSETQ. The germline V and J ends were trimmed by 4 bases and 7 bases, with 21 bases remaining between them. CDR3 sequence reads: CASSNVGHLGGEQYF. The DNA for the CDR3 is TGCGCCAGCAGCAATGTCGGACACCTCGGGGGTGAGCAGTACTTC. The full variable domain, in which reference TRBV5-1 and TRBJ2-7 provide the parts outside the CDR3, is KAGVTQTPRYLIKTRGQQVTLSCSPISGHRSVSWYQQTPGQGLQFLFEYFSETQRNKGNFPGRFSGRQFSNSRSEMNVSTLELGDSALYLCASSNVGHLGGEQYFGPGTRLTVT.